The rows below give T cell receptor beta chains drawn from one sample of a study of blood T cell repertoires in COVID-19. Assay used: immunoSEQ multiplex PCR; TCRdb lists only in-frame clones, some missing. The table has hundreds of thousands of clones, 70% to 90% seen once. The specimen was PBMCs or T cells enriched from blood (not recorded which). The receptors here all came from a man between 25 and 39 years old who had recovered from COVID-19. CDR3s include the opening cysteine and the closing phenylalanine or tryptophan. Each record gives: V gene, D gene, clone size, J gene, CDR3 DNA, CDR3 protein. D genes are given only for firm matches. Only part of the rows carry a size: once, few, many, or a class if the clone is expanded.

>TRBV10-3|NA|few|TRBJ1-1
TGTGCCATCAATGAGGGTCCGGACACTGAAGCTTTCTTT
CAINEGPDTEAFF
>TRBV6-1|TRBD2|NA|TRBJ2-3
TGTGCCAGCAGTGAAGTCGGGGGGATCACAGATACGCAGTATTTT
CASSEVGGITDTQYF
>TRBV9|NA|NA|TRBJ1-2
TGTGCCAGCAGTATCAAGGAGGGGAGGAGTGATGGCTACACCTTC
CASSIKEGRSDGYTF
>TRBV7-9|TRBD1|NA|TRBJ1-2
TGTGCCAGCAGCCTGACAGGGGGAAACTATGGCTACACCTTC
CASSLTGGNYGYTF
>TRBV29-1|NA|NA|TRBJ1-1
TGCAGCGTTGAAGGCGCGGGGGGAGGGAGGTACACTGAAGCTTTCTTT
CSVEGAGGGRYTEAFF
>TRBV6-5|NA|NA|TRBJ2-7
TGTGCCAGCAGTTACTCGGGACACACCACCTACGAGCAGTACTTC
CASSYSGHTTYEQYF
>TRBV4-3|NA|NA|TRBJ2-1
TGCGCCAGCAGCCAGGACTATTTATACAATGAGCAGTTCTTC
CASSQDYLYNEQFF
>TRBV6-5|TRBD1|NA|TRBJ2-1
TGTGCCAGCAGTTACGGGACAGGGGGCTACAATGAGCAGTTCTTC
CASSYGTGGYNEQFF
>TRBV13|NA|NA|TRBJ1-6
TGTGCCAGCAGCCGACCCGACAGTGACTCACCCCTCCACTTT
CASSRPDSDSPLHF
>TRBV9|TRBD2|NA|TRBJ2-3
TGTGCCAGCAGCGGGACTAGCGGTTTTGCAGATACGCAGTATTTT
CASSGTSGFADTQYF
>TRBV13|TRBD2|NA|TRBJ2-7
TGTGCCAGCAGCTTAATGTCCCCCCCTAGCGGGAGGGGGAATGAGCAGTACTTC
CASSLMSPPSGRGNEQYF
>TRBV7-8|TRBD1|NA|TRBJ2-3
TGTGCCAGCAGCTTACTGGGACAGGGGGCGAGCACAGATACGCAGTATTTT
CASSLLGQGASTDTQYF
>TRBV10-3|TRBD1|NA|TRBJ2-7
TGTGCCATCAGAGAAGAAGAATTGGGACAGGGTTACTACGAGCAGTACTTC
CAIREEELGQGYYEQYF
>TRBV2|NA|NA|TRBJ2-7
TGTGCCAGCAGAGACTACACCGCCTACGAGCAGTACTTC
CASRDYTAYEQYF
>TRBV5-4|NA|NA|TRBJ1-1
TGTGCCAGCAGCTTGATTGACAGAATGAACACTGAAGCTTTCTTT
CASSLIDRMNTEAFF
>TRBV2|TRBD2|NA|TRBJ2-7
TGTGCCAGCAGCCTTGGACTAGCGGGGATCTACGAGCAGTACTTC
CASSLGLAGIYEQYF
>TRBV7-9|NA|NA|TRBJ2-7
TGTGCCAGCAGCTTAAACAGCCACGAGCAGTACTTC
CASSLNSHEQYF
>TRBV7-9|NA|NA|TRBJ2-2
TGTGCCAGCAGCCCCATAACCCTAGACACCGGGGAGCTGTTTTTT
CASSPITLDTGELFF
>TRBV4-1|TRBD1|NA|TRBJ1-3
TGCGCCAGCAGCCCCGTCTACGAGGGACAGACCTCTGGAAACACCATATATTTT
CASSPVYEGQTSGNTIYF
>TRBV20-1|TRBD2|NA|TRBJ2-3
TGCAGTGCTAGTGGGACTAGCGGAACAGATACGCAGTATTTT
CSASGTSGTDTQYF
>TRBV7-8|NA|NA|TRBJ1-6
TGTGCCAGCAGCTTGAGACGGAGCTCCTATAATTCACCCCTCCACTTT
CASSLRRSSYNSPLHF
>TRBV12-5|NA|once|TRBJ1-1
TGTGCTAGTGCCTACGACAGGAGCACTGAAGCTTTCTTT
CASAYDRSTEAFF
>TRBV2|NA|NA|TRBJ2-2
TGTGCCAGCAGTCAGGGGCGGCAAACCGGGGAGCTGTTTTTT
CASSQGRQTGELFF
>TRBV27|TRBD1|NA|TRBJ2-7
TGTGCCAGCAGTTACGGGACAGGGCTGTCCTACGAGCAGTACTTC
CASSYGTGLSYEQYF
>TRBV27|NA|NA|TRBJ2-7
TGTGCCAGCAGTTTATCAACCGGGGTCAGTACCTACGAGCAGTACTTC
CASSLSTGVSTYEQYF
>TRBV7-9|TRBD1|NA|TRBJ2-7
TGTGCCAGCAGCCGTCGGGACAGGATATACGAGCAGTACTTC
CASSRRDRIYEQYF
>TRBV27|TRBD1|NA|TRBJ1-1
TGTGCCAGCAGTTTATATCTAGGACAGGGATTCAACACTGAAGCTTTCTTT
CASSLYLGQGFNTEAFF
>TRBV5-1|TRBD1|NA|TRBJ2-7
TGCGCCAGCAGCCACGGGACAGGGCACTACGAGCAGTACTTC
CASSHGTGHYEQYF
>TRBV5-1|NA|NA|TRBJ2-2
TGCGCCAGCAGCCCCCGGACAAGGGATGGCGGGGAGCTGTTTTTT
CASSPRTRDGGELFF
>TRBV29-1|NA|once|TRBJ1-1
TGCAGCGTTGTTTTATTTGAAGCTTTCTTT
CSVVLFEAFF
>TRBV3-1/TRBV3-2|NA|NA|TRBJ1-5
TGTGCCAGCAGCCAAGGACAAAGGAATCAGCCCCAGCATTTT
CASSQGQRNQPQHF
>TRBV7-6|NA|NA|TRBJ2-6
TGTGCCAGCAGCTTATTCCGATTGGCAAAGGGGTCTGGGGCCAACGTCCTGACTTTC
CASSLFRLAKGSGANVLTF
>TRBV7-9|TRBD1|few|TRBJ1-4
TGTGCCAGCAGCTCGTGGACAGGAGAAAAACTGTTTTTT
CASSSWTGEKLFF
>TRBV12-5|TRBD1|NA|TRBJ1-2
TGTGCTAGTGGTTTGGTTACCGGGACAGGGGCGAGATACTATGGCTACACCTTC
CASGLVTGTGARYYGYTF
>TRBV3-1/TRBV3-2|NA|NA|TRBJ1-5
TGTGCCAGCAGCCAACCTGGAGGAGGGCCCCAGCATTTT
CASSQPGGGPQHF
>TRBV19|TRBD1|NA|TRBJ2-6
TGTGCCAGTAGTACGGGACAGGGGATATACTCTGGGGCCAACGTCCTGACTTTC
CASSTGQGIYSGANVLTF
>TRBV7-2|TRBD2|NA|TRBJ2-7
TGTGCCAGCAGCTTAGCTAGCGGGGCTTGGGGATACGAGCAGTACTTC
CASSLASGAWGYEQYF
>TRBV5-4|TRBD1|NA|TRBJ2-3
TGTGCCAGCAGCATGGGACAGGCGCACACAGATACGCAGTATTTT
CASSMGQAHTDTQYF
>TRBV30|TRBD2|NA|TRBJ2-7
TGTGCCTTAGGACTAGCGGGGTACGAGCAGTACTTC
CALGLAGYEQYF
>TRBV12-5|NA|NA|TRBJ2-1
TGTGCTAGTGCCCGGGACAACTACAATGAGCAGTTCTTC
CASARDNYNEQFF
>TRBV18|NA|NA|TRBJ2-3
TGTGCCAGCTCATCAACAGGTGTCGATATGACGCAGTATTTT
CASSSTGVDMTQYF
>TRBV9|TRBD2|NA|TRBJ2-2
TGTGCCAGCGGGAATAGCGGGAGGACGAACACCGGGGAGCTGTTTTTT
CASGNSGRTNTGELFF
>TRBV7-6|TRBD2|once|TRBJ2-1
TGTGCCAGCAGCTTAGCGCTAGGCGGGGGGGCCTATGAGCAGTTCTTC
CASSLALGGGAYEQFF
>TRBV25-1|TRBD1|NA|TRBJ2-6
TGTGCCAGCAGTGCCAATCGACAGGGCTCAGGGGCCAACGTCCTGACTTTC
CASSANRQGSGANVLTF